The 27 T cell receptor beta chains below all came from one sample that was sequenced in a study of identical twins. Via MiXCR, TCRdb re-called the 5' RACE reads, giving one row per CDR3 protein. Of fewer than 500,000 distinct CDR3 sequences in the sample, 20% to 30% were seen once. These data were likewise used in another study, on T cells expressing NK-cell markers.

Sequencing was carried out using CD4+ T cells sorted from blood. All receptors derive from a woman between 18 and 29 years old in good health.

There are a few counts of this clonotype. The CDR3 sequence is CASSSWDRGSNQPQHF. In nucleotides, the CDR3 is TGTGCCAGTAGTTCGTGGGACAGGGGAAGCAATCAGCCCCAGCATTTT. The chain uses TRBV19 and TRBJ1-5; 10 bases align to TRBD1. This CDR3 contains 16 residues. The junction had 5 bases not matched to a gene; V was cut back by 5 bases and J by 1 base. CDR1 LNHDA and CDR2 SQIVND come from the germline V gene (reference sequence).

This clonotype came up a few times. The genes are TRBV12-3 or TRBV12-4 and TRBJ2-6, with 9 nucleotides matching TRBD1. The J segment lost 1 base and the V segment lost 2 bases, leaving 6 bases of the junction unmatched. This CDR3 comprises 18 residues. The chain's CDR3 is CASSLRGTGTSGANVLTF. CDR3 DNA: TGTGCCAGCAGTTTACGGGGGACAGGGACGTCTGGGGCCAACGTCCTGACTTTC.

The rearrangement uses TRBV6-1 and TRBJ1-1; no clear D gene. V lost 0 bases and J lost 3, with 5 bases in between. CDR3 length equals 13 residues. From germline, CDR1 is MNHNS and CDR2 SASEGT. CDR3 bases: TGTGCCAGCAGTGAAGCGGGCTACACTGAAGCTTTCTTT. Its translation is CASSEAGYTEAFF.

The chain is built from TRBV3-1 and TRBJ1-1; D remains ambiguous. This CDR3 has 13 amino acids. Trimming took off 8 bases at V and 0 bases at J, with 10 bases between the two ends. Germline V gene lookup returns CDR1 LGHDT and CDR2 YNNKEL (reference sequence). The CDR3 loop is CASPRIVNTEAFF. The CDR3 DNA sequence: TGTGCCAGCCCCAGGATAGTGAACACTGAAGCTTTCTTT.

The rearrangement links TRBV20-1 to TRBJ1-1, with 7 bases lining up with TRBD1. V dropped 1 base and J dropped 3; count of bases not matched to a gene: 8. CDR1 DFQATT and CDR2 SNEGSKA come from the germline V gene (reference sequence). The CDR3 sequence is 15 residues long. CDR3 DNA sequence: TGCAGTGCTAGAGTAGGGGGCATTACCTACACTGAAGCTTTCTTT. It encodes CSARVGGITYTEAFF.

The chain joins TRBV20-1 to TRBJ2-7; D ambiguous. This CDR3 is 15 amino acids long. Germline V CDR1 and CDR2: DFQATT, SNEGSKA (reference sequence). The germline V and J ends were trimmed by 5 bases and 2 bases, with 19 bases remaining between them. CDR3 protein: CSAPIPGEGPYEQYF. In nucleotides, the CDR3 is TGCAGTGCTCCGATCCCCGGAGAAGGGCCCTACGAGCAGTACTTC.

A few counts support this clonotype. The gene calls are TRBV7-8 and TRBJ1-1; 8 nucleotides agree with TRBD1. The CDR3 is 14 amino acids. J was trimmed by 6 bases and V by 4 bases; bases with no gene match: 7. Germline CDR1 reads SGHVS; CDR2 reads FQNEAQ. CDR3 bases: TGTGCCAGCAGCTCGGGACAGGTCTTTGCTGAAGCTTTCTTT. Its translation: CASSSGQVFAEAFF. The full variable domain, with the rest looked up from reference TRBV7-8 and TRBJ1-1, is GAGVSQSPRYKVAKRGQDVALRCDPISGHVSLFWYQQALGQGPEFLTYFQNEAQLDKSGLPSDRFFAERPEGSVSTLKIQRTQQEDSAVYLCASSSGQVFAEAFFGQGTRLTVV.

This clonotype was recorded a few times. In nucleotides, the CDR3 is TGTGCCAGCAGTTCACTTCCGGGACAGGGTGGCCATAGCTATGGCTACACCTTC. Amino acid sequence: CASSSLPGQGGHSYGYTF. The chain recombines TRBV28 with TRBJ1-2, with TRBD1 matching 9 bases. The CDR3 contains 18 residues. CDR1 and CDR2 (germline): MDHEN, SYDVKM. After removal of 4 bases from V and 4 bases from J, the junction contained 16 bases not matched to a gene.

This sequence joins TRBV6-2 or TRBV6-3 and TRBJ2-1; 11 bases match TRBD2. Germline-derived CDR1 and CDR2 are MNHEY and SVGEGT. V dropped 2 bases and J dropped 1; count of bases not matched to a gene: 7. The CDR3 has 18 residues. The CDR3 loop is CASSYRGLAGGSYNEQFF. In nucleotides, the CDR3 is TGTGCCAGCAGTTACCGTGGGCTAGCGGGAGGATCCTACAATGAGCAGTTCTTC.

CDR3 DNA sequence: TGCGCCAGCAGCCAAGCCTTAGCGGCGGGGGGGGAGACCCAGTACTTC. It is translated as CASSQALAAGGETQYF. This rearrangement joins TRBV5-1 to TRBJ2-5; 9 nucleotides agree with TRBD2. The CDR3 spans 16 residues. Trimming at V came to 4 bases and at J to 5 bases, leaving 12 bases not matched to a gene. Germline V gene lookup returns CDR1 SGHRS and CDR2 YFSETQ.

This chain joins TRBV11-2 and TRBJ2-1; 7 nucleotides agree with TRBD2. Germline V gene sequence: CDR1 SGHAT, CDR2 FQNNGV. This CDR3 has 16 amino acids. V dropped 5 bases and J dropped 5; count of bases not matched to a gene: 12. The CDR3, as DNA: TGTGCCAGCAGCCCGAGCACGGGACTACAGAACAATGAGCAGTTCTTC. Translation gives CASSPSTGLQNNEQFF.

The genes are TRBV5-5 and TRBJ2-6; TRBD1 agrees at 8 bases. Germline CDR1 reads SGHKS; CDR2 reads YYEKEE (reference sequence). Trimming removed 4 bases from V and 2 bases from J; junction bases left unmatched: 5. The CDR3 is made up of 16 amino acids. CDR3 sequence: CASSRNRGAGANVLTF. In DNA form, the CDR3 reads TGTGCCAGCAGCCGTAACAGGGGGGCTGGGGCCAACGTCCTGACTTTC.

This clonotype showed up just a few times. The chain recombines TRBV4-3 with TRBJ1-1; D is perhaps TRBD1 (5 bases). Trimming cost V 4 bases and J 8 bases, with 17 bases left between them. CDR3 length: 14 amino acids. CDR1 is LGHNA, CDR2 YSLEER, per germline. The CDR3 nucleotides read TGCGCCAGCAGCCGATCTCCAGGGTTAGGCGAAGCTTTCTTT. Protein: CASSRSPGLGEAFF.

This clonotype was counted only a few times. The CDR3 DNA sequence: TGTGCCAGCAGCTTATTTAGCGGGAGAAGGAATGAGCAGTTCTTC. Encoded protein: CASSLFSGRRNEQFF. The V call is TRBV7-9, the J call TRBJ2-1; TRBD2 matches 9 bases. The V gene's germline CDR1 is SEHNR and CDR2 FQNEAQ (reference sequence). V shed 2 bases, J shed 7 bases, and the junction held 6 bases outside the gene matches. The CDR3 totals 15 residues.

The chain combines TRBV5-6 with TRBJ1-5; unclear D gene. With 4 bases removed from V and 4 bases from J, the gap between germline ends came to 12 bases. This CDR3 has 14 amino acids. CDR1 SGHDT and CDR2 YYEEEE come from the germline V gene. DNA of the CDR3: TGTGCCAGCAGCCTACAGAGGTCGAATCAGCCCCAGCATTTT. Its protein is CASSLQRSNQPQHF.

This clonotype showed up just a few times. V gene TRBV10-2 combines with J gene TRBJ1-1; D not certain. The CDR3 is made up of 15 amino acids. The V gene's germline CDR1 is WSHSY and CDR2 SAAADI. V was cut by 4 bases and J by 0 bases, with 12 bases left in between. The CDR3 DNA reads as TGCGCCAGCAGTGGGGTGGAACGGCTGAACACTGAAGCTTTCTTT. It yields the protein CASSGVERLNTEAFF.

The V and J genes are TRBV5-1 and TRBJ2-5; possible D gene TRBD1, 5 bases. V lost 2 bases, J lost 4 bases, and 15 bases lay in between. The CDR3 spans 15 residues. Germline loops: CDR1 SGHRS, CDR2 YFSETQ. CDR3 loop: CASSLKGAKGETQYF. CDR3 bases: TGCGCCAGCAGCTTAAAAGGGGCTAAAGGAGAGACCCAGTACTTC. The full variable domain, in which reference TRBV5-1 and TRBJ2-5 provide the parts outside the CDR3, is KAGVTQTPRYLIKTRGQQVTLSCSPISGHRSVSWYQQTPGQGLQFLFEYFSETQRNKGNFPGRFSGRQFSNSRSEMNVSTLELGDSALYLCASSLKGAKGETQYFGPGTRLLVL.

The chain combines TRBV5-1 with TRBJ1-1; TRBD1 matches at 8 bases. Trimming took 6 bases from V and 1 from J; bases not matched to a gene: 11. The CDR3 length is 16 residues. CDR1 SGHRS and CDR2 YFSETQ come from the germline V gene. CDR3 in DNA: TGCGCCAGCATCCAGGGCCCAGGGGGCACGAACACTGAAGCTTTCTTT. This translates into CASIQGPGGTNTEAFF.

The gene calls are TRBV14 and TRBJ2-1, with D unresolved. Trimming left V 2 bases short and J 5 bases short, with 25 bases between. The CDR3 is made up of 19 amino acids. Germline V gene lookup returns CDR1 SGHDN and CDR2 FVKESK. CDR3 region: CASSQRETFMGPPDNEQFF. CDR3 nucleotide sequence: TGTGCCAGCAGCCAACGTGAGACGTTCATGGGCCCTCCCGACAATGAGCAGTTCTTC.

This clonotype was counted only a few times. The chain combines TRBV4-1 with TRBJ2-5; D may match TRBD1 or TRBD2 (5 bases each). V lost 1 base and J 1 base, leaving 10 bases between the germline ends. Germline V CDR1 and CDR2: MGHRA, YSYEKL. The CDR3 is 15 amino acids. The CDR3 reads CASSQGDRPQETQYF. CDR3 in DNA: TGCGCCAGCAGCCAAGGGGACCGGCCCCAAGAGACCCAGTACTTC.

CDR3 protein: CASSLVYVRNYEQYF. The CDR3 DNA reads as TGTGCCAGCAGCTTAGTGTATGTCAGGAACTACGAGCAGTACTTC. J is TRBJ2-7 and V is TRBV7-8, with D unresolved. CDR1 SGHVS and CDR2 FQNEAQ come from the germline V gene. V lost 1 base and J 3 bases, leaving 13 bases between the germline ends. The CDR3 has 15 residues.

CDR3 loop: CSASMGLAGTEQFF. The CDR3 DNA reads as TGCAGTGCTAGTATGGGACTAGCGGGGACTGAGCAGTTCTTC. This chain links TRBV20-1 with TRBJ2-1; 13 bases map to TRBD2. Germline CDR1 and CDR2: DFQATT and SNEGSKA (reference sequence). The CDR3 runs 14 residues. V lost 3 bases and J lost 9; bases outside the gene matches: 5.

The chain is built from TRBV20-1 and TRBJ1-5; tentatively, D is TRBD1 (6 bases). The germline gives CDR1 DFQATT, CDR2 SNEGSKA (reference sequence). The CDR3 sequence is 11 residues long. V was cut by 5 bases and J by 8 bases, with 10 bases left in between. CDR3 sequence reads: CSAGGNEPQHF. In DNA, the CDR3 is TGCAGTGCTGGGGGCAACGAGCCCCAGCATTTT.

The chain couples TRBV9 to TRBJ2-1, with 10 bases identical to TRBD2. The trim removed 2 bases at V and 8 bases at J, leaving 10 bases unmatched. Germline values: CDR1 SGDLS, CDR2 YYNGEE. The CDR3 extends over 16 amino acids. The CDR3 bases are TGTGCCAGCAGCGTGGGTCCTAGCGGGAGCTTCTATGAGCAGTTCTTC. Its translation: CASSVGPSGSFYEQFF.

This clonotype occurred a few times. The chain joins TRBV6-2 or TRBV6-3 to TRBJ1-5; maybe TRBD1 (6 bases). Germline CDR1 and CDR2: MNHEY and SVGEGT. CDR3 length equals 15 residues. V lost 4 bases and J lost 1, with 11 bases in between. As DNA, the CDR3 is TGTGCCAGCAGTTCCCCGACAGGAAGCAATCAGCCCCAGCATTTT. Its protein is CASSSPTGSNQPQHF.

This clonotype came up a few times. The J gene is TRBJ2-3, the V gene TRBV5-1; 8 positions agree with TRBD1. Germline CDR1 SGHRS, CDR2 YFSETQ. V shed 4 bases, J shed 2 bases, and the junction held 6 bases outside the gene matches. There are 15 residues in the CDR3. The CDR3 loop is CASSQGTGDTDTQYF. Here the CDR3 DNA reads TGCGCCAGCAGCCAAGGGACAGGTGACACAGATACGCAGTATTTT.

The J gene is TRBJ2-3, the V gene TRBV4-3, with 9 bases lining up with TRBD2. V lost 0 bases, J lost 1 base, and 8 bases stayed unmatched. Germline CDR1 and CDR2: LGHNA and YSLEER. The CDR3 runs 18 residues. CDR3 nucleotide sequence: TGCGCCAGCAGCCAAGATCCCCCGGCTAGCGGGGGCACAGATACGCAGTATTTT. Amino acids: CASSQDPPASGGTDTQYF.